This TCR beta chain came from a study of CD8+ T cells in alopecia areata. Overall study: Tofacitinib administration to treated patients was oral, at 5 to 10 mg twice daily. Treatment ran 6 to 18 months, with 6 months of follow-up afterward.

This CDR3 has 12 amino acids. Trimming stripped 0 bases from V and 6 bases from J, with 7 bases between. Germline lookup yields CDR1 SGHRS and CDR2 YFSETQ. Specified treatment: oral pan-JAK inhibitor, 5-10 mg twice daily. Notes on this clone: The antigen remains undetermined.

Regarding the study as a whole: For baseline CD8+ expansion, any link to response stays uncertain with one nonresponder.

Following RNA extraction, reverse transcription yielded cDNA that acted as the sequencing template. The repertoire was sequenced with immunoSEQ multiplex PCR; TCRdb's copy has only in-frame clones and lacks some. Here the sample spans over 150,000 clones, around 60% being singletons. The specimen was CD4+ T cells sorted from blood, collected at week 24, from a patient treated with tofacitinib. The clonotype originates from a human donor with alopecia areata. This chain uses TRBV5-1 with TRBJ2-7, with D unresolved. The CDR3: CASSLGQTEQYF. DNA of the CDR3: TGCGCCAGCAGCTTGGGGCAGACCGAGCAGTACTTC.